This TCR beta chain was sequenced for a study of blood T cell repertoires in COVID-19. Study-wide context: Spain, Italy and the United States supplied samples that represented acute and convalescent COVID-19. PBMCs, B-cell-depleted T cells, or T cells were the source of the cDNA or gDNA that made up the material.

V shed 0 bases and J shed 7 bases, with 9 bases lying between them. The CDR3 runs to 13 residues. In germline, CDR1 is MNHEY, CDR2 SMNVEV (reference sequence). Original analysis: How many nucleated cells were present was estimated from reference gene primer amplification. Produced via immunoSEQ multiplex PCR; TCRdb's table is partial and in-frame only. The V and J calls and the clone size are those of that table, but D and trimming were determined from the DNA. The sample consists of approximately 270,000 clones, roughly 83% of them appearing once. There are a few counts of this clone. The gene calls are TRBV27 and TRBJ1-2, with D possibly matching TRBD1 (6 bases). Sequencing was performed on peripheral blood. This sequence originates from a man older than 75 with acute or convalescent COVID-19. CDR3 DNA sequence: TGTGCCAGCAGTTTATCCAGGGGTGGTGGCTACACCTTC. Translation gives CASSLSRGGGYTF.